The 18 T cell receptor beta chains given below trace back to one sample, sequenced in a study of T cells in Graves' hyperthyroidism and ophthalmopathy. Researchers amplified the TCR beta CDR3 regions from RNA transcripts. First-round RT-PCR targeting the TCR CDR3 was performed with the HTBI primer set. TCRdb re-called the multiplex PCR reads with MiXCR, one entry per CDR3 protein. The repertoire includes a few hundred thousand distinct CDR3 sequences, around 20% of them detected once, and about a quarter sits in the top ten. The sequencing sample was made of blood. Receptor source: a young man with Graves' hyperthyroidism.

This clonotype was observed many times. The V gene is TRBV27, the J gene TRBJ2-5; D uncertain. V lost 6 bases and J 4 bases, leaving 12 bases between the germline ends. The CDR3 spans 13 residues. In germline, CDR1 is MNHEY, CDR2 SMNVEV (reference sequence). CDR3 sequence: CASRASAPETQYF. CDR3 nucleotides: TGTGCCAGCAGGGCGAGTGCACCAGAGACCCAGTACTTC.

This clonotype was counted many times. This sequence joins TRBV9 and TRBJ2-2; no clear D. V lost 4 bases, J lost 0 bases, and 10 bases lay in between. CDR3 length: 15 residues. Per the germline V gene, CDR1 is SGDLS and CDR2 is YYNGEE. CDR3 nucleotides: TGTGCCAGCAGCCCTCAGTCCTCGAACACCGGGGAGCTGTTTTTT. Its translation: CASSPQSSNTGELFF.

This chain uses TRBV19 with TRBJ1-1; no clear D. The CDR3 is made up of 12 amino acids. Germline V gives CDR1 LNHDA, CDR2 SQIVND (reference sequence). The ends were cut back, 7 bases at V and 0 bases at J, with 6 bases in the middle. The CDR3 DNA reads TGTGCCAGTAAGAAGTTGAACACTGAAGCTTTCTTT. Translated, it gives CASKKLNTEAFF.

Details on this clonotype: A read error may explain this, as a much larger clone is one base away. The CDR3 sequence: CASSSDGGSAYEQCF. The CDR3 DNA reads TGTGCCAGCAGTTCCGACGGCGGGAGTGCCTACGAGCAGTGCTTC. V and J are TRBV6-2 or TRBV6-3 and TRBJ2-7; TRBD2 matches at 7 bases. CDR3 size: 15 residues. The germline CDR1 and CDR2 sequences are MNHEY and SVGEGT.

The rearrangement joins TRBV9 to TRBJ1-1, with D possibly TRBD1 on 6 matching bases. This CDR3 is built from 14 residues. V lost 3 bases to trimming and J lost 5 bases, with 14 bases between them. Germline CDR1 reads SGDLS; CDR2 reads YYNGEE. The CDR3 nucleotides are TGTGCCAGCAGCGCTTCAGGGGCAGGGACTGAAGCTTTCTTT. Translating gives CASSASGAGTEAFF.

This clonotype was seen a few times. V and J are TRBV6-1 and TRBJ2-3; unclear D gene. Germline V gene sequence: CDR1 MNHNS, CDR2 SASEGT. Trimming cost V 2 bases and J 13 bases, with 16 bases left between them. This CDR3 is 13 amino acids long. The CDR3 DNA sequence: TGTGCCAGCAGTGAAACGGAAGGATCCCGGGAGTATTTT. Its translation: CASSETEGSREYF.

This clonotype was counted at least ten times. Possible read error: a much larger clone is one base away. The genes are TRBV20-1 and TRBJ1-1; weak D call: TRBD1 (5 bases). Trimming removed 5 bases from V and 6 bases from J, with 16 bases in between. Per germline, CDR1 DFQATT and CDR2 SNEGSKA (reference sequence). The CDR3 has 13 residues. The CDR3 reads CSAGRTGTAEAFF. CDR3 DNA sequence: TGCAGTGCTGGCAGGACTGGGACCGCTGAAGCTTTCTTT.

The chain joins TRBV5-1 to TRBJ2-5, with 8 bases aligning to TRBD1. V shed 4 bases, J shed 5 bases, and the junction held 10 bases outside the gene matches. There are 15 residues in the CDR3. The V gene's germline CDR1 is SGHRS and CDR2 YFSETQ. CDR3 DNA sequence: TGCGCCAGCAGCGGCTGGACAGGGATTGTGGAGACCCAGTACTTC. Protein product: CASSGWTGIVETQYF.

The chain couples TRBV6-1 to TRBJ1-6; no firm D call. The germline CDR1 and CDR2 sequences are MNHNS and SASEGT. With 6 bases removed from V and 10 bases from J, the gap between germline ends came to 16 bases. The CDR3 has 14 residues. CDR3 loop: CASSRDQQGSPLHF. The CDR3 DNA sequence: TGTGCCAGCAGCCGGGATCAACAAGGGTCACCCCTCCACTTT.

The sample holds many counts of this clonotype. The gene calls are TRBV19 and TRBJ1-2; D is possibly TRBD1 (5 bases). This CDR3 region has 11 residues. Trimming shortened V by 9 bases and J by 2 bases, and 7 bases separated the two germline ends. Germline V gene lookup returns CDR1 LNHDA and CDR2 SQIVND (reference sequence). The CDR3, as DNA: TGTGCCAGCAGGGTCAACTATGGCTACACCTTC. Protein sequence: CASRVNYGYTF.

This chain uses TRBV18 with TRBJ2-7, with D perhaps TRBD2 (5 bases). The CDR3 extends over 16 amino acids. V was clipped by 1 base and J by 0 bases, with 13 bases between them. Germline V gene data show CDR1 as KGHSH and CDR2 as LQKENI. CDR3 DNA sequence: TGTGCCAGCTCACCACTTGTCCTGGGGAGCTCCTACGAGCAGTACTTC. It specifies CASSPLVLGSSYEQYF.

This clonotype was observed many times. DNA of the CDR3: TGTGCCAGCAGCTCCGGGGCTTACTACGAGCAGTACTTC. It yields the protein CASSSGAYYEQYF. The rearrangement links TRBV7-9 to TRBJ2-7; D assignment may be TRBD1 or TRBD2 (5 bases each). The ends were cut back, 4 bases at V and 3 bases at J, with 10 bases in the middle. CDR3 length: 13 residues. Per germline, CDR1 SEHNR and CDR2 FQNEAQ (reference sequence).

This clonotype was counted at least ten times. This chain connects TRBV6-1 to TRBJ1-5; 7 bases line up with TRBD1. Germline CDR1 is MNHNS and CDR2 is SASEGT. Trimming at V came to 6 bases and at J to 3 bases, leaving 5 bases not matched to a gene. The CDR3 has 14 amino acids. The CDR3 bases are TGTGCCAGCAGAAGACAGGGCTTCAATCAGCCCCAGCATTTT. It codes for CASRRQGFNQPQHF.

J is TRBJ2-3 and V is TRBV5-1, with D unresolved. Trimming took off 0 bases at V and 6 bases at J, with 11 bases between the two ends. The CDR3 loop spans 14 amino acids. CDR1 and CDR2 (germline): SGHRS, YFSETQ. CDR3 amino acids: CASSLALREDTQYF. CDR3 bases: TGCGCCAGCAGCTTGGCCTTGCGCGAGGATACGCAGTATTTT.

The genes are TRBV6-2 or TRBV6-3 and TRBJ2-5; 14 positions agree with TRBD2. This CDR3 spans 20 amino acids. The J segment lost 1 base and the V segment lost 11 bases, leaving 21 bases of the junction unmatched. Germline CDR1 is MNHEY and CDR2 is SVGEGT. CDR3 coding DNA: TGTGCCCCGACCAACGGGACAGTGGGACTAGCGGGGGTAACCCAAGAGACCCAGTACTTC. Protein product: CAPTNGTVGLAGVTQETQYF.

The chain carries TRBV6-5 and TRBJ2-2; D possibly matches TRBD1 or TRBD2 (5 bases each). The CDR3 totals 14 residues. Trimming cost V 2 bases and J 6 bases, with 10 bases left between them. CDR1 is MNHEY and CDR2 is SVGAGI in the germline V gene. The CDR3 sequence is CASSYVRGAGELFF. CDR3 nucleotides: TGTGCCAGCAGTTACGTACGAGGGGCCGGGGAGCTGTTTTTT.

This clonotype was picked up many times. The rearrangement links TRBV20-1 to TRBJ1-2; unclear D gene. V lost 1 base and J lost 5, with 11 bases in between. From germline, CDR1 is DFQATT and CDR2 SNEGSKA (reference sequence). CDR3 length: 13 amino acids. CDR3 sequence (DNA): TGCAGTGCTAGAGTCGGGAGCGGTTATGGCTACACCTTC. Protein: CSARVGSGYGYTF.

This clonotype was seen repeatedly, ten times or more. J is TRBJ2-5 and V is TRBV11-2; possible D gene TRBD2, 5 bases. The germline V gene encodes CDR1 SGHAT and CDR2 FQNNGV. This CDR3 is built from 15 residues. V was trimmed by 4 bases and J by 2 bases, leaving 14 bases between them. The CDR3 nucleotides read TGTGCCAGCAGCTCAAACCGGGATATTCAAGAGACCCAGTACTTC. This encodes CASSSNRDIQETQYF.